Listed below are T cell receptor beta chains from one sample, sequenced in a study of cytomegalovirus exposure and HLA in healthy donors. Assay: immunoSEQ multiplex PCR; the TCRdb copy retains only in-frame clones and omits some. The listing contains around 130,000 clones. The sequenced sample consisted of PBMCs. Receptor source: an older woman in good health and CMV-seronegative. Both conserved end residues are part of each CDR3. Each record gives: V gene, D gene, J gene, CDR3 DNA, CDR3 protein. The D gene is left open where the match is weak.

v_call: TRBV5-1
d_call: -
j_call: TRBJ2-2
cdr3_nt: TGCGCCAGCAGCGCTGGGGGGTCGAACACCGGGGAGCTGTTTTTT
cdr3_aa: CASSAGGSNTGELFF

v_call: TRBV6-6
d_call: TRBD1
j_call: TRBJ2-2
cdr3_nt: TGTGCCAGCAGCAAGACAGGGGTTGACACCGGGGAGCTGTTTTTT
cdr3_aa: CASSKTGVDTGELFF

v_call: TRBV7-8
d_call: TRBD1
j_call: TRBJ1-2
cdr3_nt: TGTGCCAGCAGCGCAACACAGGGGAACTATGGCTACACCTTC
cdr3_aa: CASSATQGNYGYTF

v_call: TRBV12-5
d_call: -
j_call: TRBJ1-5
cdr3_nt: TGTGCTAGTGGGAGTCAGCCCCAGCATTTT
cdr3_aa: CASGSQPQHF

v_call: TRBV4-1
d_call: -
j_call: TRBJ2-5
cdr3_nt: TGCGCCAGCAGCCAAGATCGGGGGGCAGCGACACAAGAGACCCAGTACTTC
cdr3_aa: CASSQDRGAATQETQYF

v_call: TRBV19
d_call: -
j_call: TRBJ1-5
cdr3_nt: TGTGCCAGTAGTATCTTGCTCGGAGGAAATCAGCCCCAGCATTTT
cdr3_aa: CASSILLGGNQPQHF

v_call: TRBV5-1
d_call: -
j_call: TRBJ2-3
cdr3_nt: TGCGCCAGCAGCTGGGCTAGCGAGACAGATACGCAGTATTTT
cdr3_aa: CASSWASETDTQYF

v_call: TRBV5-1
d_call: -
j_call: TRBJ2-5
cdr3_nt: TGCGCCAGTCGGCTTGGGGCGTACCAAGAGACCCAGTACTTC
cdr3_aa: CASRLGAYQETQYF

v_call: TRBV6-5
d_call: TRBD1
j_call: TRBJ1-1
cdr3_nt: TGTGCCAGCAGTTACGAGTCAGGGGGCATGCCTGAAGCTTTCTTT
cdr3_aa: CASSYESGGMPEAFF

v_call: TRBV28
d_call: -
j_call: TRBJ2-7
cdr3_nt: TGTGCCAGCAGTGTTTCAGGGAGGAGCTCCTACGAGCAGTACTTC
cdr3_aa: CASSVSGRSSYEQYF

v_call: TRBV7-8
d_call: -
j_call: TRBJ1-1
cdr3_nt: TGTGCCAGCAGCTCCCCTTTTGACACTGAAGCTTTCTTT
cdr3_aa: CASSSPFDTEAFF

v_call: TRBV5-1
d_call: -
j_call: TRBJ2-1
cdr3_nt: TGCGCCAGCAGCTGGCCGGGATCCCTTTCCGATGGGGTCTACAATGAGCAGTTCTTC
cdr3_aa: CASSWPGSLSDGVYNEQFF

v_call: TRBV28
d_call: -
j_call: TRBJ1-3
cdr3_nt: TGTGCCAGCAGTTTTGGTGTCAGCTCTGGAAACACCATATATTTT
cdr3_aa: CASSFGVSSGNTIYF

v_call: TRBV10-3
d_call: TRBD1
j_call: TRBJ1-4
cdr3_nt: TGTGCCACAAACGACAGGGTGGGTGAAAAACTGTTTTTT
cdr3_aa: CATNDRVGEKLFF

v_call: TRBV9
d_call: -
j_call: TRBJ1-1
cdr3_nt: TGTGCCAGCAGCGTAGGCGGCATGAACACTGAAGCTTTCTTT
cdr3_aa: CASSVGGMNTEAFF

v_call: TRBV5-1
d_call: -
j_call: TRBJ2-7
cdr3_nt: TGCGCCAGCAGACCGGGATTTACGAAAGGCGAGCAGTACTTC
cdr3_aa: CASRPGFTKGEQYF

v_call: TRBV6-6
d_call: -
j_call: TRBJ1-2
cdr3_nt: TGTGCCAGCAGTCGGAGGGTAAGGGACCATGGCTACACCTTC
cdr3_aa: CASSRRVRDHGYTF

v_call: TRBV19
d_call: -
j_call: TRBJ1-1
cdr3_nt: TGTGCCAGTAGTATAGCCCGCTATGGCACTGAAGCTTTCTTT
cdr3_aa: CASSIARYGTEAFF

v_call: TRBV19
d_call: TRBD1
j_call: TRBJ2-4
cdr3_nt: TGTGCCAGTAGTATCGGAGGACAGGGAGTAGCCAAAAACATTCAGTACTTC
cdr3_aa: CASSIGGQGVAKNIQYF

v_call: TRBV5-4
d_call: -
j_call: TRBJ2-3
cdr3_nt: TGTGCCAGCAGCTTTGATCGGGCAGATACGCAGTATTTT
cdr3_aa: CASSFDRADTQYF

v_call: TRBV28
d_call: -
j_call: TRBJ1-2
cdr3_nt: TGTGCCAGCAGTTTAGCCACTACCCTCTATGGCTACACCTTC
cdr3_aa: CASSLATTLYGYTF

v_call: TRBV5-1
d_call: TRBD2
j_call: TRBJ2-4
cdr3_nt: TGCGCCAGCAGCTCGGGACTAGCGGGGGGGCATAAAAACATTCAGTACTTC
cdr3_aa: CASSSGLAGGHKNIQYF

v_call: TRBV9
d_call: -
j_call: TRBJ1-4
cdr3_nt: TGTGCCAGCAGCGAGAGGACAGAAAGTGAAAAACTGTTTTTT
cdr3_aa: CASSERTESEKLFF

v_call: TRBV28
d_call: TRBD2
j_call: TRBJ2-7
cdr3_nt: TGTGCCAGCAGTCCAATTAGCGGGACGGCCCTTTACGAGCAGTACTTC
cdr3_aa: CASSPISGTALYEQYF

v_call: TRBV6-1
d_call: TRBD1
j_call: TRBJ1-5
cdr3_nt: TGTGCCAGCAGTGACCGACAGGGCGGTCAGCCCCAGCATTTT
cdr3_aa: CASSDRQGGQPQHF

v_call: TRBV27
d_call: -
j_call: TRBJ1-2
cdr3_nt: TGTGCCAGCAGTTTACAGGGACTCGGGAAAGGCTACACCTTC
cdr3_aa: CASSLQGLGKGYTF

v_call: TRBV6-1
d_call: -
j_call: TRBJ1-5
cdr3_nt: TGTGCCAGCCAGGCGCCGGGGAGCAATCAGCCCCAGCATTTT
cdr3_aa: CASQAPGSNQPQHF

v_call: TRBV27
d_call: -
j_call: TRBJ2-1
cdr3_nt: TGTGCCAGCAGTTATAGAGTTGCCTACAATGAGCAGTTCTTC
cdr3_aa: CASSYRVAYNEQFF

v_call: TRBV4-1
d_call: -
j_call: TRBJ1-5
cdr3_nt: TGCGCCAGCAGCCAGGACGACAGGTCTCTTCAGTCCCAGCATTTT
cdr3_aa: CASSQDDRSLQSQHF

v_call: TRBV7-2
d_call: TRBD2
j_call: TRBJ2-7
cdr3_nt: TGTGCCGGCAGCTTATCCGCGGGGGGGCTAAGCGAGCAGTACTTC
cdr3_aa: CAGSLSAGGLSEQYF

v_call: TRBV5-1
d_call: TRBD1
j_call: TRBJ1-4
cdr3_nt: TGCGCCAGCAGCTTGGCCGGGACAGGAGGGGGTGAAAAACTGTTTTTT
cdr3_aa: CASSLAGTGGGEKLFF

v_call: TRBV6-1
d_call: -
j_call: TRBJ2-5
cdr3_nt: TGTGCCAGCAGTGAACCCTATCTACAGGGAACTTTCCAAGAGACCCAGTACTTC
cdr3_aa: CASSEPYLQGTFQETQYF

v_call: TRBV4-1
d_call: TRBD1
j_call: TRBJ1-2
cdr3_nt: TGCGCCAGCAGCCAAGAACAGGGGGCGCGGTATGGCTACACCTTC
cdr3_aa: CASSQEQGARYGYTF

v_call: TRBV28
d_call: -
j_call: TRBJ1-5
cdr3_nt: TGTGCCAGCAGTTTGAAGTACTCGGGGCCCCAGCATTTT
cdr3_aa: CASSLKYSGPQHF

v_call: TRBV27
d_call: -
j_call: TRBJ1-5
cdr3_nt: TGTGCCAGCAGTTCGCCAGGTCAGCCCCAGCATTTT
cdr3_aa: CASSSPGQPQHF

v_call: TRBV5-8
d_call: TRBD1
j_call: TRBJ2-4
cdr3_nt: TGTGCCAGCAGCGAGAAAAGACAGGGGGAATGGAACATTCAGTACTTC
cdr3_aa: CASSEKRQGEWNIQYF

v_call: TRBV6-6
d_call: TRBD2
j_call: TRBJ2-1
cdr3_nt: TGTGCCAGCAGTACTGGACTAGCGGAACTCTACAATGAGCAGTTCTTC
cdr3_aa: CASSTGLAELYNEQFF

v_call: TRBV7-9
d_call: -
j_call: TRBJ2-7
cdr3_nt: TGTGCCAGCAGCTCGAGCTCCTACGAGCAGTACTTC
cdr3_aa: CASSSSSYEQYF

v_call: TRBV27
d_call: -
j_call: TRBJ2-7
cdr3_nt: TGTGCCAGCAGTTTAAGAGGGCAGAACTACGAGCAGTACTTC
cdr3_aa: CASSLRGQNYEQYF

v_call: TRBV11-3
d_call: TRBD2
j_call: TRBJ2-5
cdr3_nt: TGTGCCAGCAGCTTAGGGGCTAGCGGGGCACAAGAGACCCAGTACTTC
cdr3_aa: CASSLGASGAQETQYF

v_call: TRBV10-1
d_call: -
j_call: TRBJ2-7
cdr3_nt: TGCGCCAGCAGTTCCGGGTACGAGCAGTACTTC
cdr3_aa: CASSSGYEQYF

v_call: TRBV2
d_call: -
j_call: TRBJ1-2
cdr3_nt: TGTGCCAGCAGTGATGAGTACTTTGCAAGCTTCGAGGGGGTATATGGCTACACCTTC
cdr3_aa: CASSDEYFASFEGVYGYTF

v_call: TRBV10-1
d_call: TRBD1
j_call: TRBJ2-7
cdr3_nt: TGCGCCAGCAGTCAACCGGGACAGGGGGCCTACGAGCAGTACTTC
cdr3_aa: CASSQPGQGAYEQYF

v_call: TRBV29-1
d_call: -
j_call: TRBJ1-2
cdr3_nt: TGCAGCGTTGAAGGCCCTCCTTTACAGGGACGGAACTATGGCTACACCTTC
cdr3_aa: CSVEGPPLQGRNYGYTF

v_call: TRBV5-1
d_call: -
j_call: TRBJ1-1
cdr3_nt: TGCGCCAGCAGCTTGGTTAGTCGCGCAACTGAAGCTTTCTTT
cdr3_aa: CASSLVSRATEAFF